Listed below are T cell receptor beta chains from one sample, sequenced in a study of blood T cells in healthy people across ages. From the 5' RACE reads, TCRdb called clonotypes with MiXCR, one entry per CDR3 protein. The table records 1.5 million to 2 million distinct CDR3 sequences, about 50% of them present only once. The specimen was blood. Receptor source: a woman aged 35 to 49 in good health. The CDR3 runs from the conserved cysteine through the conserved F or W. D genes are given only for firm matches. Clone size, where shown, is once, few, many, or a class for clones that have expanded.

few	TRBV24-1	TRBJ2-1	.	CATRGQRFNEQFF	TGTGCCACCAGAGGACAGAGGTTCAATGAGCAGTTCTTC
.	TRBV7-2	TRBJ2-5	.	CASSLRSGLQETQYF	TGTGCCAGCAGCTTACGAAGCGGCCTACAAGAGACCCAGTACTTC
.	TRBV28	TRBJ2-1	.	CASSASRGVYNEQFF	TGTGCCAGCAGTGCCTCCCGCGGGGTCTACAATGAGCAGTTCTTC
.	TRBV6-2/TRBV6-3	TRBJ2-3	TRBD2	CASSKRRTSGADTQYF	TGTGCCAGCAGTAAACGACGGACTAGCGGGGCCGATACGCAGTATTTT
.	TRBV5-1	TRBJ2-3	.	CASSLEEQRTDTQYF	TGCGCCAGCAGCCTGGAGGAGCAGAGGACAGATACGCAGTATTTT
.	TRBV11-2	TRBJ2-3	TRBD2	CASSTYLAGGPYTDTQYF	TGTGCCAGCAGCACATACCTAGCGGGGGGACCTTACACAGATACGCAGTATTTT
.	TRBV28	TRBJ1-5	.	CASSFQGFNQPQHF	TGTGCCAGCAGTTTTCAAGGGTTTAACCAGCCCCAGCATTTT
few	TRBV5-1	TRBJ2-5	TRBD1	CASSRLQGQGIRETQYF	TGCGCCAGCAGCCGATTACAAGGACAGGGAATAAGGGAGACCCAGTACTTC
.	TRBV9	TRBJ2-1	TRBD2	CASTLTGTSGSLIYEQFF	TGTGCCAGTACTCTAACCGGGACTAGCGGGTCCTTAATCTATGAGCAGTTCTTC
once	TRBV20-1	TRBJ2-1	.	CSAWGAGYNEQFF	TGCAGTGCCTGGGGGGCCGGTTACAATGAGCAGTTCTTC
few	TRBV7-9	TRBJ2-7	TRBD1	CASSVPGQNYEQYF	TGTGCCAGCAGCGTACCGGGACAGAACTACGAGCAGTACTTC
few	TRBV6-5	TRBJ2-1	TRBD2	CASKVPGGNEQFF	TGTGCCAGCAAAGTCCCGGGGGGCAATGAGCAGTTCTTC
.	TRBV7-6	TRBJ2-5	.	CASSLVIGPYQETQYF	TGTGCCAGCAGCTTAGTCATAGGGCCCTACCAAGAGACCCAGTACTTC
few	TRBV20-1	TRBJ2-5	.	CSSSGHRGETQYF	TGCAGTTCGTCCGGCCATAGGGGAGAGACCCAGTACTTC
few	TRBV18	TRBJ1-2	.	CASSRPAGEYGYGYTF	TGTGCCAGCTCACGCCCCGCAGGGGAGTATGGCTATGGCTACACCTTC
.	TRBV7-2	TRBJ2-7	.	CASSPGWGPREQYF	TGTGCCAGCAGCCCCGGGTGGGGGCCGAGGGAGCAGTACTTC
.	TRBV7-8	TRBJ2-5	.	CASSFDYGRGTSQETQYF	TGTGCCAGCAGCTTCGACTACGGGCGGGGAACATCCCAAGAGACCCAGTACTTC
.	TRBV12-3/TRBV12-4	TRBJ2-3	.	CASSSEGAPDTQYF	TGTGCCAGCAGTTCCGAAGGGGCTCCAGATACGCAGTATTTT
.	TRBV20-1	TRBJ2-1	.	CSARDWGIPHNEQFF	TGCAGTGCTAGAGATTGGGGGATACCGCACAATGAGCAGTTCTTC
few	TRBV7-9	TRBJ2-7	TRBD1	CASSSDGTGTHYEQYF	TGTGCCAGCAGCTCTGACGGGACAGGAACTCACTACGAGCAGTACTTC
.	TRBV20-1	TRBJ1-6	.	CSTGGVQYNSPLHF	TGCAGTACCGGGGGGGTTCAGTATAATTCACCCCTCCACTTT
few	TRBV14	TRBJ2-4	.	CASSKSAGHRNIQYF	TGTGCCAGCAGCAAAAGTGCGGGGCACAGAAACATTCAGTACTTC
many	TRBV7-2	TRBJ2-7	TRBD1	CASSLNRGSYEQYF	TGTGCCAGCAGCTTGAACAGGGGCTCCTACGAGCAGTACTTC
.	TRBV6-5	TRBJ2-7	.	CASSPERPGASDEQYF	TGTGCCAGCAGCCCCGAGCGGCCCGGCGCTTCGGACGAGCAGTACTTC
few	TRBV5-1	TRBJ1-2	.	CASSGSTGIQNYGYTF	TGCGCCAGCAGCGGATCCACCGGGATACAAAACTATGGCTACACCTTC
.	TRBV7-7	TRBJ2-1	TRBD2	CASSLAGGQHNEQFF	TGTGCTAGCAGCTTAGCGGGGGGTCAGCACAATGAGCAGTTCTTC
.	TRBV6-5	TRBJ2-5	.	CASSYWGGGETRYF	TGTGCCAGCAGTTATTGGGGAGGAGGGGAGACCCGGTACTTC
few	TRBV4-3	TRBJ2-7	.	CASSQRPDRRHEQYF	TGCGCCAGCAGCCAACGACCCGACAGGAGACACGAGCAGTACTTC
few	TRBV20-1	TRBJ2-7	.	CRADASASYNEQYF	TGCAGGGCAGATGCTAGCGCTTCCTACAATGAGCAGTACTTC
.	TRBV7-9	TRBJ1-2	.	CASSFEHGYTF	TGTGCCAGCAGCTTTGAACATGGCTACACCTTC
.	TRBV7-8	TRBJ2-7	.	CASSLTPTASYEQYF	TGTGCCAGCAGCTTAACCCCGACAGCCTCCTACGAGCAGTACTTC
.	TRBV4-3	TRBJ2-3	TRBD2	CASSQDLRPSGARGITDTQYF	TGCGCCAGCAGCCAAGATTTGCGTCCTAGCGGGGCCAGGGGGATCACAGATACGCAGTATTTT
.	TRBV27	TRBJ2-1	.	CAGRFNRDSYEQFF	TGTGCCGGAAGATTCAACAGGGACTCCTACGAGCAGTTCTTC
.	TRBV5-1	TRBJ1-2	TRBD1	CASGSTGNGYTF	TGCGCCAGCGGCTCGACAGGGAATGGCTACACCTTC
.	TRBV4-2	TRBJ2-3	.	CASSQDLVRVDTDTQYF	TGTGCCAGCAGCCAAGATCTTGTCCGGGTAGATACAGATACGCAGTATTTT
.	TRBV7-8	TRBJ2-5	TRBD2	CASSLHELASETQYF	TGTGCCAGCAGCTTACATGAACTAGCGTCAGAGACCCAGTACTTC
.	TRBV7-2	TRBJ2-7	.	CASRPPGREYEQYF	TGTGCCAGCCGCCCCCCGGGACGGGAGTACGAGCAGTACTTC
.	TRBV7-2	TRBJ1-6	TRBD1	CASTLGTGVSPLHF	TGTGCCAGCACCCTCGGGACAGGGGTTTCACCCCTCCACTTT
.	TRBV28	TRBJ2-5	.	CASTPDQETQYF	TGTGCCAGCACACCAGACCAGGAGACCCAGTACTTC
few	TRBV27	TRBJ2-1	TRBD2	CASSRGRAGGQFF	TGTGCCAGCAGTCGGGGGCGAGCGGGGGGGCAGTTCTTC
once	TRBV6-1	TRBJ2-3	TRBD1	CASRSGTGGFTSTDTQYF	TGTGCCAGCAGATCAGGGACAGGGGGATTTACAAGCACAGATACGCAGTATTTT
few	TRBV9	TRBJ1-1	.	CASSVESGNTEAFF	TGTGCCAGCAGCGTAGAGTCCGGGAACACTGAAGCTTTCTTT
.	TRBV20-1	TRBJ1-1	.	CSARQTPTGNTEAFF	TGCAGTGCTAGACAAACCCCGACAGGTAACACTGAAGCTTTCTTT
.	TRBV7-2	TRBJ2-7	TRBD1	CASSSGQRSYNEQYF	TGTGCCAGCAGCTCGGGACAGCGAAGTTACAATGAGCAGTACTTC
.	TRBV4-2	TRBJ2-5	.	CASSQVRAIEETQYF	TGTGCCAGCAGCCAAGTCCGGGCCATCGAAGAGACCCAGTACTTC
many	TRBV6-5	TRBJ2-7	.	CASSPPGGEQYF	TGTGCCAGCAGTCCCCCGGGTGGCGAGCAGTACTTC
.	TRBV7-4	TRBJ2-7	.	CASIHLPDCEVSSYEQYF	TGTGCCAGCATACATCTTCCGGACTGTGAGGTGAGCTCCTACGAGCAGTACTTC
.	TRBV4-1	TRBJ2-7	TRBD1	CASSQGQGFSYEQYF	TGCGCCAGCAGCCAGGGACAGGGATTCTCCTACGAGCAGTACTTC
.	TRBV12-3/TRBV12-4	TRBJ2-3	TRBD2	CASSSSGGVGTDTEYF	TGTGCCAGCAGTTCCAGCGGGGGGGTTGGCACAGATACGGAGTATTTT